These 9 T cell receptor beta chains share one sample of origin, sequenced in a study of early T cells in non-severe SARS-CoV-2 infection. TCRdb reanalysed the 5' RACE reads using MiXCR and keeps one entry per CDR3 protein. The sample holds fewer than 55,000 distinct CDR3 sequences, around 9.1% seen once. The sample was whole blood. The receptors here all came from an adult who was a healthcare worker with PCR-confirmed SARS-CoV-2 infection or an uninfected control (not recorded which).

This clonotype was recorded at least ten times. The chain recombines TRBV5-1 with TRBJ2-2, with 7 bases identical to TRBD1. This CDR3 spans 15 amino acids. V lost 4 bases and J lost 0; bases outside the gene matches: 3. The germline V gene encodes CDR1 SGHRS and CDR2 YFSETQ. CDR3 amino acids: CASSRGTANTGELFF. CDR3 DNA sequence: TGCGCCAGCAGCCGAGGGACAGCGAACACCGGGGAGCTGTTTTTT.

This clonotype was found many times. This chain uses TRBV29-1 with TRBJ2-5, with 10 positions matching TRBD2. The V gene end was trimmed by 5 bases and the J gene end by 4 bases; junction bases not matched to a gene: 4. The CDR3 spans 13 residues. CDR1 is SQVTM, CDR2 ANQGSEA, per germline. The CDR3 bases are TGCAGCGTTAAGCTAGCGGGAGTAGAGACCCAGTACTTC. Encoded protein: CSVKLAGVETQYF.

This CDR3 is CASSWGHGGGTDTQYF. CDR3 nucleotides: TGTGCCAGCAGTTGGGGTCACGGAGGTGGCACAGATACGCAGTATTTT. This chain uses TRBV12-3 or TRBV12-4 with TRBJ2-3; a weak D match, TRBD2 (5 bases). CDR3 length: 16 residues. The V end lost 4 bases, the J end lost 1 base, and 15 bases lay between the germline ends.

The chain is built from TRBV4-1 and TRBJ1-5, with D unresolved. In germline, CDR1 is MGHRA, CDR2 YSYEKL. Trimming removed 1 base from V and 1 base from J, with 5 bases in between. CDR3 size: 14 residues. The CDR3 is CASSQVVSNQPQHF. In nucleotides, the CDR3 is TGCGCCAGCAGCCAAGTAGTGAGCAATCAGCCCCAGCATTTT.

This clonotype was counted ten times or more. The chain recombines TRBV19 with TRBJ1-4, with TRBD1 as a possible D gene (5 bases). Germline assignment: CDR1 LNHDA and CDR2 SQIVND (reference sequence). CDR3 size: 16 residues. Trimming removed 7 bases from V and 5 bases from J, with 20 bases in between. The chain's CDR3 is CASTPPRGRENEKLFF. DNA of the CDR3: TGTGCCAGTACCCCCCCCCGGGGACGGGAGAATGAAAAACTGTTTTTT.

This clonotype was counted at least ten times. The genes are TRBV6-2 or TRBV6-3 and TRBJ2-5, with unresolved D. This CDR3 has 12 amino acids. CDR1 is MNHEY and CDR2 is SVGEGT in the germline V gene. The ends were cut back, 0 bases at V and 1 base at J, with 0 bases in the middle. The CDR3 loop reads CASSYSQETQYF. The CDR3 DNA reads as TGTGCCAGCAGTTACTCCCAAGAGACCCAGTACTTC.

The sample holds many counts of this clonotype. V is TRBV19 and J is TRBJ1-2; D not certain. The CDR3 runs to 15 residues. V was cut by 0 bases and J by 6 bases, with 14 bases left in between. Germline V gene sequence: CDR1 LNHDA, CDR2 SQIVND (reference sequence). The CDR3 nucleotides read TGTGCCAGTAGTATAGATGGCCCGGGGATCGATGGCTACACCTTC. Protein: CASSIDGPGIDGYTF. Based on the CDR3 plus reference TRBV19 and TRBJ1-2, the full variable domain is DGGITQSPKYLFRKEGQNVTLSCEQNLNHDAMYWYRQDPGQGLRLIYYSQIVNDFQKGDIAEGYSVSREKKESFPLTVTSAQKNPTAFYLCASSIDGPGIDGYTFGSGTRLTVV.

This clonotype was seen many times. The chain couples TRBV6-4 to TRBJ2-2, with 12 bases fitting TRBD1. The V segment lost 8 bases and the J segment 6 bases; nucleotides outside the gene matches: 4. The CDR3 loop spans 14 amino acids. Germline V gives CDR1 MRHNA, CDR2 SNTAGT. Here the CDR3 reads CASRGQGAPGELFF. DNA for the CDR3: TGTGCCAGCCGGGGACAGGGGGCCCCCGGGGAGCTGTTTTTT.

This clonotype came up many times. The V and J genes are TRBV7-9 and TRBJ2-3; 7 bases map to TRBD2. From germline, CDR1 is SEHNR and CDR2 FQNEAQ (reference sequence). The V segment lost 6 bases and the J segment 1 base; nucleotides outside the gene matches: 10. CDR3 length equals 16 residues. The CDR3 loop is CASSPFGRLGTDTQYF. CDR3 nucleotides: TGTGCCAGCAGTCCATTCGGGAGGTTGGGCACAGATACGCAGTATTTT.